A selection of T cell receptor beta chains follows, all from one sample in a study of blood T cells in healthy people across ages. One entry per CDR3 protein, called by TCRdb with MiXCR from the 5' RACE reads. The sample yields about 1.8 million distinct CDR3 sequences, 40% to 55% seen once. The sample taken for sequencing was blood. These receptors were collected from a middle-aged woman in good health. The conserved cysteine and the conserved F or W are not part of the CDR3 here. Fields, in order: J gene, V gene, CDR3 protein.

j_call: TRBJ1-1; v_call: TRBV6-4; cdr3_aa: ASKSGTRGGPEAF
j_call: TRBJ2-6; v_call: TRBV5-5; cdr3_aa: ASSLAAGARLGGANVLT
j_call: TRBJ2-3; v_call: TRBV27; cdr3_aa: ASSAQQGWGTDTQY
j_call: TRBJ2-1; v_call: TRBV15; cdr3_aa: ATSRGESYDEQF
j_call: TRBJ2-7; v_call: TRBV5-6; cdr3_aa: ASSLAQAGDYEQY
j_call: TRBJ2-3; v_call: TRBV5-1; cdr3_aa: ASRSGTGSPYTDTQY
j_call: TRBJ1-2; v_call: TRBV4-2; cdr3_aa: ASSQEGMIGYT
j_call: TRBJ2-1; v_call: TRBV24-1; cdr3_aa: ATSEGLGAPYNEQF
j_call: TRBJ2-1; v_call: TRBV5-1; cdr3_aa: ASSLAAGSDEQF
j_call: TRBJ2-6; v_call: TRBV29-1; cdr3_aa: SVGPGLTGANVLT
j_call: TRBJ2-5; v_call: TRBV6-1; cdr3_aa: ASSERQRAETQY
j_call: TRBJ2-3; v_call: TRBV20-1; cdr3_aa: SARLAGGPYRTDTQY
j_call: TRBJ2-3; v_call: TRBV27; cdr3_aa: ASGPPGDTDTQY
j_call: TRBJ2-1; v_call: TRBV5-1; cdr3_aa: ASSGTSVLNEQF
j_call: TRBJ2-4; v_call: TRBV24-1; cdr3_aa: ATSDAAVAKNIRY
j_call: TRBJ2-5; v_call: TRBV11-2; cdr3_aa: ASSPPGFPTGNQETQY
j_call: TRBJ1-2; v_call: TRBV6-2/TRBV6-3; cdr3_aa: ASEGTELYGYT
j_call: TRBJ2-7; v_call: TRBV7-3; cdr3_aa: AGQGFAEQY
j_call: TRBJ1-1; v_call: TRBV6-2/TRBV6-3; cdr3_aa: ASGGQENTEAF
j_call: TRBJ2-7; v_call: TRBV20-1; cdr3_aa: SAPPSGLSSYEQY
j_call: TRBJ2-3; v_call: TRBV29-1; cdr3_aa: SVLTGTTDTQY
j_call: .; v_call: TRBV2; cdr3_aa: ASIGLAETQY
j_call: TRBJ2-5; v_call: TRBV5-1; cdr3_aa: ASNSGTTRETQY